Only a few counts were recorded for the clone carrying this TCR beta chain. Together with thyroid ultrasound, orbital computed tomography, serum thyroxine and TRAb, clinical symptoms were used for diagnoses. Initially, at the first diagnosis of hyperthyroidism and before any ophthalmopathy symptoms, blood was sampled. PBMCs were collected from a roughly 9.7 ml volume of fresh peripheral blood. Germline lookup yields CDR1 MGHRA and CDR2 YSYEKL. Between the trimmed V and J ends, which lost 0 bases and 1 base, there was a span of 16 bases. There are 18 residues in the CDR3. This entry belongs to a study of T cells in Graves' hyperthyroidism and ophthalmopathy. Researchers amplified the TCR beta CDR3 regions from RNA transcripts. The TCR CDR3 first-round RT-PCR relied on the HTBI primer set. Each CDR3 protein gets one entry after TCRdb re-called the multiplex PCR reads with MiXCR. Of approximately 400,000 distinct CDR3 sequences in the sample, roughly 14% are singletons; the top ten hold less than 25%.

This chain links TRBV4-1 with TRBJ2-4; D may be TRBD1 (6 bases). The sequencing input was blood. This clonotype was obtained from a young man with Graves' hyperthyroidism that later progressed to Graves' ophthalmopathy. CDR3 DNA sequence: TGCGCCAGCAGCCAAGAAGGGGGTGGAAGTGGCGCCAAAAACATTCAGTACTTC. It translates to CASSQEGGGSGAKNIQYF.